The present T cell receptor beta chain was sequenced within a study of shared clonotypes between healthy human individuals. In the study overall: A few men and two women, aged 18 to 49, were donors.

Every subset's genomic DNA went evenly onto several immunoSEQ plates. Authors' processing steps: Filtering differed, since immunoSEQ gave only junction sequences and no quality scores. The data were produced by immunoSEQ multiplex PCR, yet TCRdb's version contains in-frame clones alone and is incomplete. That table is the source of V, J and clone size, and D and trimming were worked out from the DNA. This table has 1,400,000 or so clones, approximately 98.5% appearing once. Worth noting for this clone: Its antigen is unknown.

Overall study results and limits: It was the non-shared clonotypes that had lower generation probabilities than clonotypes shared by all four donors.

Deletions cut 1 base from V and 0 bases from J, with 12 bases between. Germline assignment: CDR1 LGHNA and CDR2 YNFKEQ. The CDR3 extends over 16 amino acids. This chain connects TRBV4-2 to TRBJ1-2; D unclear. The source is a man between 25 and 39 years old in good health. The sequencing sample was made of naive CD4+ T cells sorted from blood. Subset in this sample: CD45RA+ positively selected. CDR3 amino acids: CASSQVGGEANYGYTF. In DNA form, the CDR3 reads TGTGCCAGCAGCCAAGTCGGTGGTGAAGCTAACTATGGCTACACCTTC.